This is a list of T cell receptor beta chains from one sample in a study of response to subunit inactivated influenza vaccine. TCRdb recomputed calls from the RT-PCR reads with MiXCR, one row per CDR3 protein. This table holds around 520,000 distinct CDR3 sequences, approximately 24% found once. The source material was CD4+ T cells sorted from PBMCs, sampled 5 days after vaccination. Receptors were obtained from a man between 45 and 60 years old who received an inactivated influenza vaccine. Each CDR3 is given with its conserved first and last residue. The D gene is left open where the match is weak. Rows give clone size only sometimes, using once, few, many, or a class for an expanded clone.

d_call	v_call	clone_size	j_call	cdr3_aa	cdr3_nt
NA	TRBV10-3	NA	TRBJ2-6	CATLGRGAVLDSGANVLTF	TGTGCCACCCTGGGACGGGGAGCGGTCCTAGACTCTGGGGCCAACGTCCTGACTTTC
TRBD1	TRBV12-3/TRBV12-4	few	TRBJ1-2	CASRDRVRGYTF	TGTGCCAGCAGGGACAGGGTCAGGGGCTACACCTTC
NA	TRBV28	few	TRBJ1-6	CASSRGTQSYNSPLHF	TGTGCCAGCAGTCGAGGGACACAATCCTATAATTCACCCCTCCACTTT
TRBD1	TRBV6-5	few	TRBJ2-2	CASSYSFPETGAGTGELFF	TGTGCCAGCAGTTACTCGTTCCCAGAGACAGGGGCAGGCACCGGGGAGCTGTTTTTT
NA	TRBV7-9	NA	TRBJ1-1	CASTMGQLDTEAFF	TGTGCCAGCACTATGGGGCAGTTGGACACTGAAGCTTTCTTT
TRBD1	TRBV20-1	NA	TRBJ1-5	CSARDIATGSSQPQHF	TGCAGTGCTAGAGACATTGCGACAGGGAGTAGTCAGCCCCAGCATTTT
NA	TRBV5-1	NA	TRBJ2-2	CASSFTTGDGELFF	TGCGCCAGCAGCTTCACTACGGGGGACGGGGAGCTGTTTTTT
NA	TRBV7-9	NA	TRBJ2-2	CASSTTASDSNTGELFF	TGTGCCAGCAGTACCACGGCTAGCGACTCGAACACCGGGGAGCTGTTTTTT
TRBD1	TRBV5-6	few	TRBJ2-1	CASSPGQGGYNEQFF	TGTGCCAGCAGCCCGGGACAGGGGGGGTACAATGAGCAGTTCTTC
TRBD2	TRBV20-1	few	TRBJ2-1	CSARRLAVNNEQFF	TGCAGTGCTAGAAGACTAGCGGTAAACAATGAGCAGTTCTTC
TRBD2	TRBV7-6	few	TRBJ2-3	CASSLGRLAGGLRDTQYF	TGTGCCAGCAGCTTAGGTCGGCTAGCGGGAGGGCTTAGAGATACGCAGTATTTT
TRBD1	TRBV7-2	NA	TRBJ1-1	CASSLAGTAFEAFF	TGTGCCAGCAGCTTAGCCGGGACAGCCTTCGAAGCTTTCTTT
NA	TRBV6-1	few	TRBJ1-5	CASSERQASGTQHF	TGTGCCAGCAGTGAACGACAGGCGAGTGGGACCCAGCATTTT
NA	TRBV29-1	few	TRBJ1-2	CSVGTNYGYTF	TGCAGCGTCGGGACGAACTATGGCTACACCTTC
NA	TRBV11-2	few	TRBJ2-3	CASSLGASLSTDTQYF	TGTGCCAGCAGCTTAGGGGCTAGCCTTAGCACAGATACGCAGTATTTT
NA	TRBV5-1	NA	TRBJ1-5	CASSVDGYQPQHF	TGCGCCAGCAGCGTAGACGGATATCAGCCCCAGCATTTT
TRBD2	TRBV7-6	NA	TRBJ2-1	CASSLLAGGTNNEQFF	TGTGCCAGCAGCTTACTAGCGGGAGGGACCAACAATGAGCAGTTCTTC
NA	TRBV11-1	few	TRBJ2-6	CASSQTGTASSGANVLTF	TGTGCCAGCAGCCAAACCGGGACCGCGAGCTCTGGGGCCAACGTCCTGACTTTC
TRBD1	TRBV6-5	NA	TRBJ2-1	CASSYAWDRGQNEQFF	TGTGCCAGCAGTTACGCATGGGACAGGGGGCAGAATGAGCAGTTCTTC
TRBD1	TRBV6-6	NA	TRBJ2-7	CASRPGQAYEQYF	TGTGCCAGCAGACCTGGACAGGCCTACGAGCAGTACTTC
NA	TRBV12-3/TRBV12-4	NA	TRBJ2-1	CASRRVQSEQFF	TGTGCCAGCAGGCGAGTACAAAGTGAGCAGTTCTTC
NA	TRBV6-5	few	TRBJ1-5	CASSYSGRGYSNQPQHF	TGTGCCAGCAGTTACTCGGGGAGGGGTTATAGCAATCAGCCCCAGCATTTT
TRBD2	TRBV7-9	few	TRBJ2-2	CASSPRGSGTGELFF	TGTGCCAGCAGCCCCCGCGGGAGCGGCACCGGGGAGCTGTTTTTT
NA	TRBV2	NA	TRBJ2-7	CASRRDTREQYF	TGTGCCAGCAGACGGGACACCCGCGAGCAGTACTTC
NA	TRBV7-2	NA	TRBJ1-1	CASSLVGDAEAFF	TGTGCCAGCAGCTTAGTTGGCGATGCTGAAGCTTTCTTT
TRBD2	TRBV28	NA	TRBJ2-5	CASSSGTSGKETQYF	TGTGCCAGCAGTTCCGGGACTAGCGGTAAAGAGACCCAGTACTTC
TRBD1	TRBV9	few	TRBJ2-3	CASSVYGQGAIDTQYF	TGTGCCAGCAGCGTATACGGACAGGGGGCAATAGATACGCAGTATTTT
NA	TRBV10-3	few	TRBJ2-1	CAIGRGTSYNEQFF	TGTGCCATAGGGCGGGGTACGAGCTACAATGAGCAGTTCTTC
TRBD2	TRBV4-2	NA	TRBJ2-7	CASSQGSGGYEQYF	TGTGCCAGCAGCCAAGGCAGCGGGGGGTACGAGCAGTACTTC